The 14 T cell receptor beta chains below come from one sample, sequenced in a study of blood T cell repertoires in COVID-19. Some clones are missing from TCRdb's copy, which holds only in-frame ones; the method was immunoSEQ multiplex PCR. In the table there are 60,000 to 90,000 clones, approximately 80% of which are singletons. The sample taken for sequencing was peripheral blood. These receptors all come from a man aged 55 to 69 with active or convalescent COVID-19.

The chain has TRBV5-1 and TRBJ1-4; 10 bases align to TRBD1. This CDR3 is built from 15 residues. Germline CDR1 is SGHRS and CDR2 is YFSETQ. Germline trimming cut 5 bases from V and 8 bases from J; bases unmatched to any gene: 9. As DNA, the CDR3 is TGCGCCAGCAGAAGACAGGGGGCAAGTGGAGAAAAACTGTTTTTT. Its protein is CASRRQGASGEKLFF.

The chain has TRBV10-3 and TRBJ1-5; no firm D call. There are 12 residues in the CDR3. Germline V gene sequence: CDR1 ENHRY, CDR2 SYGVKD. The V end lost 7 bases, the J end lost 3 bases, and 7 bases lay between the germline ends. The CDR3: CAITRHNQPQHF. CDR3 sequence (DNA): TGTGCCATCACGCGACACAATCAGCCCCAGCATTTT.

V and J are TRBV7-2 and TRBJ1-1; TRBD1 matches at 7 bases. CDR3 length equals 16 residues. The trim removed 2 bases at V and 3 bases at J, leaving 9 bases unmatched. Germline lookup yields CDR1 SGHTA and CDR2 FQGNSA. CDR3 sequence (DNA): TGTGCCAGCAGCTTAAACCCAGGGACAGATTACACTGAAGCTTTCTTT. This encodes CASSLNPGTDYTEAFF.

The chain is built from TRBV5-6 and TRBJ1-2; 9 nucleotides align to TRBD1. CDR3 size: 15 residues. Germline CDR1 SGHDT, CDR2 YYEEEE. V lost 0 bases to trimming and J lost 4 bases; unmatched junction nucleotides: 4. CDR3 DNA: TGTGCCAGCAGCTTGGACAGGGGGCAGATCTATGGCTACACCTTC. This gives the protein CASSLDRGQIYGYTF.

The chain couples TRBV6-1 to TRBJ1-3, with TRBD1 matching over 8 bases. Germline V gene lookup returns CDR1 MNHNS and CDR2 SASEGT. V lost 3 bases to trimming and J lost 3 bases; unmatched junction nucleotides: 7. CDR3 size: 16 residues. CDR3 sequence (DNA): TGTGCCAGCAGTGATGGGGGGACAGGAGATGGAAACACCATATATTTT. Protein: CASSDGGTGDGNTIYF.

V is TRBV6-2 or TRBV6-3 and J is TRBJ2-3; D is possibly TRBD1 (5 bases). CDR3 length equals 15 residues. Germline assignment: CDR1 MNHEY and CDR2 SVGEGT. Trimming took off 2 bases at V and 4 bases at J, with 13 bases between the two ends. The CDR3, as DNA: TGTGCCAGCAGTTACCCCGTCCCAGGGCCAGATACGCAGTATTTT. This sequence encodes CASSYPVPGPDTQYF.

The V gene is TRBV24-1, the J gene TRBJ2-3; 8 nucleotides line up with TRBD1. The length of the CDR3 is 15 residues. In germline, CDR1 is KGHDR, CDR2 SFDVKD. With 6 bases clipped from V and 6 bases from J, the junction kept 10 bases outside the gene matches. For the CDR3, the DNA is TGTGCCACCAGTCCAGGCAGGGGGCGATCGGATACGCAGTATTTT. Its translation is CATSPGRGRSDTQYF.

The chain recombines TRBV11-3 with TRBJ2-2; D uncertain. CDR3 length equals 14 residues. The V gene lost 5 bases and the J gene lost 2 bases, with 9 bases spanning the gap. The germline gives CDR1 SGHNT, CDR2 YENEEA. Here the CDR3 DNA reads TGTGCCAGCAGCCCCGACATAAACACCGGGGAGCTGTTTTTT. It specifies CASSPDINTGELFF.

The chain joins TRBV20-1 to TRBJ1-5, with D possibly being TRBD1 (6 bases). Germline V CDR1 and CDR2: DFQATT, SNEGSKA (reference sequence). The CDR3 has 16 residues. The V and J ends lost 3 bases and 1 base respectively, with 16 bases between them. The CDR3 region has the DNA TGCAGTGCTAGTCCCAGGGGTGTGTGGAGCAATCAGCCCCAGCATTTT. As protein: CSASPRGVWSNQPQHF.

This clone has only a few counts. The V call is TRBV11-2, the J call TRBJ1-4; 7 bases fit TRBD1. The CDR3 totals 14 residues. Germline V gene sequence: CDR1 SGHAT, CDR2 FQNNGV. Trimming at V came to 3 bases and at J to 3 bases, leaving 1 base not matched to a gene. The CDR3 spells CASSLTGPNEKLFF. CDR3 bases: TGTGCCAGCAGCTTGACAGGGCCTAATGAAAAACTGTTTTTT.

J is TRBJ2-3 and V is TRBV6-2 or TRBV6-3, with TRBD1 matching over 8 bases. Losses at the gene ends were 1 base for V and 6 bases for J; bases not matched to a gene: 9. The CDR3 is 16 amino acids. CDR1 is MNHEY, CDR2 SVGEGT, per germline. The CDR3 DNA reads as TGTGCCAGCAGTTACTTGGGCAGGGGGCCCTCCGATACGCAGTATTTT. Protein: CASSYLGRGPSDTQYF.

The chain joins TRBV4-1 to TRBJ2-1; TRBD1 is a possible D gene (5 bases). The CDR3 extends over 16 amino acids. Per the germline V gene, CDR1 is MGHRA and CDR2 is YSYEKL. Trimming shortened V by 1 base and J by 2 bases, and 12 bases separated the two germline ends. DNA for the CDR3: TGCGCCAGCAGCCAAGCGGGTGGGGCTACCTACAATGAGCAGTTCTTC. It yields the protein CASSQAGGATYNEQFF.

The CDR3 DNA reads TGTGCCAGCAGCAAAGGAGGCCATCTCACTGAAGCTTTCTTT. It translates to CASSKGGHLTEAFF. The J gene is TRBJ1-1, the V gene TRBV21-1. TRBV21-1 is reported as a pseudogene. The CDR3 has 14 amino acids.

The J gene is TRBJ2-3, the V gene TRBV6-2 or TRBV6-3; 10 nucleotides match TRBD2. The CDR3 is made up of 15 amino acids. The ends lost 4 bases at V and 6 bases at J; junction bases unmatched: 7. Germline V CDR1 and CDR2: MNHEY, SVGEGT. CDR3 residues: CASSWERGGPDTQYF. In nucleotides, the CDR3 is TGTGCCAGCAGTTGGGAGCGGGGGGGCCCCGATACGCAGTATTTT.